This TCR beta chain is from a study of blood T cells in healthy people across ages. Study outcomes and limitations: In the absence of known donor CMV status, changes in expanded clonotypes were possibly confounded. With naive T cell percentage, TCR beta diversity showed a strong correlation.

A J-beta primer mix and a sample-barcoded 5' primer were used in a second PCR of about 7 to 12 cycles. A template-switch adaptor that had 12 random nucleotides put a tag on each cDNA molecule. TCRdb passed the 5' RACE reads through MiXCR, listing each CDR3 protein once. Altogether hundreds of thousands of distinct CDR3 sequences are present, just over 55% being singletons, with the ten largest covering roughly 25%. In the case of this clonotype: Its specificity is not known.

V dropped 0 bases and J dropped 11 bases, with 22 bases sitting between them. CDR3 size: 16 residues. Per sample, at least 5 micrograms of total RNA were extracted. Sequenced input: blood. The receptor's source is a man aged 40-49 years in good health. The chain carries TRBV12-3 or TRBV12-4 and TRBJ2-5; no firm D call. The CDR3 DNA reads as TGTGCCAGCAGTTTAGCGCGGCAGGTTGACGGCAATGAGCAGTACTTC. This sequence encodes CASSLARQVDGNEQYF.